The sequence of this T cell receptor beta chain was determined in a study of spatial heterogeneity in lung cancer. Time point defined: sample taken at primary tumor resection. Whole RNA, isolated from tumor, nontumor lung or frozen PBMC, was sequenced without prior sorting. The donors comprised approximately 72 untreated early-stage non-small cell lung cancer patients. This clonotype has at least ten counts. Every TCR cDNA molecule carried a tag that served as a unique molecular identifier. TCRdb passed the 5' RACE reads through MiXCR, listing each CDR3 protein once. The sample has about 95,000 distinct CDR3 sequences, around 10% seen once. Trimming left V 1 base short and J 3 bases short, with 10 bases between. The CDR3 spans 14 residues. CDR1 and CDR2 from the germline V gene are SGHAT and FQNNGV.

The sequence was collected from a male donor with early-stage non-small cell lung cancer. This chain links TRBV11-2 with TRBJ2-7; D gene unclear. The specimen was PBMCs, collected at surgery. As DNA, the CDR3 is TGTGCCAGCAGCTTAGTGTCAGAGCTCTACGAGCAGTACTTC. It translates to CASSLVSELYEQYF.